This T cell receptor beta chain was documented in a study of blood T cell repertoires in COVID-19. As originally analysed: Amplifying reference gene primers gave estimates of nucleated cell counts. Assay: immunoSEQ multiplex PCR; the TCRdb copy retains only in-frame clones and omits some. D and trimming come from the DNA, and the V and J calls and clone size come from that table. Among some 390,000 clones listed, more than 75% were seen once. Germline loops: CDR1 MDHEN, CDR2 SYDVKM. Between the trimmed V and J ends, which lost 7 bases and 3 bases, there was a span of 10 bases. The CDR3 spans 14 residues.

The source is a human donor in a cohort sampled during active COVID-19. The sequencing input was peripheral blood. V usage is TRBV28 and J usage is TRBJ1-6; D gene ambiguous. CDR3 nucleotide sequence: TGTGCCAGCATCCCTAATCTCTATAATTCACCCCTCCACTTT. As protein: CASIPNLYNSPLHF.